The rows below give T cell receptor beta chains drawn from one sample of a study of B cell selection in AIRE deficiency. TCRdb keeps only in-frame clones here, not all; method: immunoSEQ multiplex PCR. This repertoire shows some 25,000 clones, 92% found once; its top ten account for 1.1%. Material: CD4+CD25+ Tregs sorted from PBMCs. Receptor source: a human donor in good health. Each CDR3 is given with its conserved first and last residue. Each record gives: clone size, J gene, D gene, V gene, CDR3 DNA, CDR3 protein. The D gene is left open where the match is weak. Size tells how often a clone was seen (once, few, many) or the class of an expanded clone, and some rows leave it out.

clone_size: NA
j_call: TRBJ2-3
d_call: TRBD2
v_call: TRBV2
cdr3_nt: TGTGCCAGCAGTGACGGTAATAGCGGGGGCCAGGATACGCAGTATTTT
cdr3_aa: CASSDGNSGGQDTQYF

clone_size: NA
j_call: TRBJ2-7
d_call: TRBD1
v_call: TRBV27
cdr3_nt: TGTGCCAGCGGCCGACAGGGCCCCTACGAGCAGTACTTC
cdr3_aa: CASGRQGPYEQYF

clone_size: NA
j_call: TRBJ2-1
d_call: TRBD2
v_call: TRBV19
cdr3_nt: TGTGCCAGTAGTATAAGCGGGGGCCGCAATGAGCAGTTCTTC
cdr3_aa: CASSISGGRNEQFF

clone_size: NA
j_call: TRBJ1-4
d_call: NA
v_call: TRBV5-1
cdr3_nt: TGCGCCAGCAGCTTGGCCGGCGGGGAACTGTTTTTT
cdr3_aa: CASSLAGGELFF

clone_size: NA
j_call: TRBJ1-6
d_call: NA
v_call: TRBV11-2
cdr3_nt: TGTGCCAGCAGCTTAGAATGGGGAACTATCTATAATTCACCCCTCCACTTT
cdr3_aa: CASSLEWGTIYNSPLHF

clone_size: NA
j_call: TRBJ2-1
d_call: NA
v_call: TRBV20-1
cdr3_nt: TGCAGTGCTAGAAAAGCGCCTGAGCAGTTCTTC
cdr3_aa: CSARKAPEQFF

clone_size: NA
j_call: TRBJ1-1
d_call: NA
v_call: TRBV19
cdr3_nt: TGTGCCAGTAGTACCCGACAGCAGAACACTGAAGCTTTCTTT
cdr3_aa: CASSTRQQNTEAFF

clone_size: NA
j_call: TRBJ2-7
d_call: NA
v_call: TRBV6-6
cdr3_nt: TGTGCCAGCAGGCCCCGTGTTCTCTCCTACGAGCAGTACTTC
cdr3_aa: CASRPRVLSYEQYF

clone_size: NA
j_call: TRBJ2-1
d_call: TRBD2
v_call: TRBV5-1
cdr3_nt: TGCGCCAGCAGCTTGGTCGGACTAGCGGGGGCGGGTGAGCAGTTCTTC
cdr3_aa: CASSLVGLAGAGEQFF

clone_size: NA
j_call: TRBJ2-1
d_call: TRBD1
v_call: TRBV5-1
cdr3_nt: TGCGCCAGCAGCCCGATAGGGGGCGTACCCGATGAGCAGTTCTTC
cdr3_aa: CASSPIGGVPDEQFF

clone_size: NA
j_call: TRBJ2-2
d_call: NA
v_call: TRBV28
cdr3_nt: TGTGCCAGCAGTTTCTGGGGCCGTAACGCCGGGGAGCTGTTTTTT
cdr3_aa: CASSFWGRNAGELFF

clone_size: medium-sized
j_call: TRBJ1-3
d_call: NA
v_call: TRBV29-1
cdr3_nt: TGCAGCGTTGGAGGGGCTGGAAACACCATATATTTT
cdr3_aa: CSVGGAGNTIYF

clone_size: NA
j_call: TRBJ2-1
d_call: TRBD2
v_call: TRBV7-2
cdr3_nt: TGTGCCAGCAGCTTAACACGGGGGGGTAACTATGAGCAGTTCTTC
cdr3_aa: CASSLTRGGNYEQFF

clone_size: NA
j_call: TRBJ1-1
d_call: NA
v_call: TRBV19
cdr3_nt: TGTGCCAGTAGTATCTTGAACACTGAAGCTTTCTTT
cdr3_aa: CASSILNTEAFF

clone_size: once
j_call: TRBJ1-2
d_call: NA
v_call: TRBV12-2
cdr3_nt: TGTGCAAGTCGCTTAGCGGGGGTGTCTAACTATGGCTACACCTTC
cdr3_aa: CASRLAGVSNYGYTF

clone_size: NA
j_call: TRBJ2-7
d_call: TRBD1
v_call: TRBV28
cdr3_nt: TGTGCCAGCAGTTTCCGGGACAGGGTGCACTGGCAGTACTTC
cdr3_aa: CASSFRDRVHWQYF

clone_size: NA
j_call: TRBJ1-5
d_call: NA
v_call: TRBV5-1
cdr3_nt: TGCGCCAGCAGCTTCCTAGGGGGTCAGCCCCAGCATTTT
cdr3_aa: CASSFLGGQPQHF

clone_size: once
j_call: TRBJ2-5
d_call: TRBD1
v_call: TRBV2
cdr3_nt: TGTGCCAGCACAATACAGGGGGAGACCCAGTACTTC
cdr3_aa: CASTIQGETQYF

clone_size: NA
j_call: TRBJ2-3
d_call: TRBD2
v_call: TRBV5-1
cdr3_nt: TGCGCCAGCAGCTGGAAGCGGGGGGCAGATACGCAGTATTTT
cdr3_aa: CASSWKRGADTQYF

clone_size: once
j_call: TRBJ1-6
d_call: NA
v_call: TRBV7-2
cdr3_nt: TGTGCCAGCAGTGGGGGGGCGAGGGGAAATTCACCCCTCCACTTT
cdr3_aa: CASSGGARGNSPLHF